The 2 T cell receptor beta chains listed next were all sequenced from one sample in a study of cytomegalovirus exposure and HLA in healthy donors (dated by TCRdb to about 2017). Receptor libraries were prepared by the immunoSEQ multiplex PCR assay. The table comes from immuneACCESS by way of TCRdb, which keeps in-frame sequences with V and J called. Part of the clones is missing from these tables; in studies checked, under half for an unresolved V gene and the rest for unknown reasons. A total of 56,000 or so clones appear in this sample, around nine tenths of them only once. The ten largest make up about 1% of the sample. The sequencing input was PBMCs. These receptors originate from a man in his late teens or twenties in good health and CMV-seronegative.

CDR3 nucleotide sequence: TGTGCCAGCAGCTTTCAGGGGAACACTGAAGCTTTCTTT. Translated: CASSFQGNTEAFF. The gene calls are TRBV5-4 and TRBJ1-1, with D possibly being TRBD1 (5 bases). Germline V gene sequence: CDR1 SGHNT, CDR2 YYREEE (reference sequence). CDR3 size: 13 residues. Trimming stripped 2 bases from V and 1 base from J, with 6 bases between.

J is TRBJ2-3 and V is TRBV6-4; 8 nucleotides agree with TRBD1. With V trimmed by 5 bases and J by 2 bases, 3 bases remained unmatched. From germline, CDR1 is MRHNA and CDR2 SNTAGT. The CDR3 totals 14 residues. As DNA, the CDR3 is TGTGCCAGCAGTACAGGGGGAGACACAGATACGCAGTATTTT. Translated: CASSTGGDTDTQYF.